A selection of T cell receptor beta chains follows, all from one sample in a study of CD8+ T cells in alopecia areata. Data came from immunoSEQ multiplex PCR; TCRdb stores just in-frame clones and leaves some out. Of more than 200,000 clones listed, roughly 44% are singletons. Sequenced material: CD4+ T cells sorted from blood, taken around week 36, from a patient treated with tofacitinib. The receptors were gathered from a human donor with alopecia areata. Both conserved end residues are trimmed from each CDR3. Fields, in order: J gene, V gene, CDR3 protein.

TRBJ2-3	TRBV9	ASSVGSAGGTDTQY
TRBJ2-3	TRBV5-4	ASSGSGSGRDRTQY
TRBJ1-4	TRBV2	ASMLQGQGHEKLF
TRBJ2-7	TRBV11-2	ASSSRSYEQY
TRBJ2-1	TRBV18	ASSPLQNSGTYNEQF
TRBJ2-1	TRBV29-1	SATPAESEF
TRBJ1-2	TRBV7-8	ASSLGGSGGYT
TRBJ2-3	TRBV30	AGAGPQTDTQY
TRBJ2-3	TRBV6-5	ASKVAGADTQY
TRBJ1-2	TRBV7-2	ASSRRIDDYGYT
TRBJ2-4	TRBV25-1	ASKSRGNIQY
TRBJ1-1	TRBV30	AWSARDRMNTEAF
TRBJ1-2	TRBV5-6	ASSFPGQGIGYT
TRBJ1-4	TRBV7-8	ASSPPGRANEKLF
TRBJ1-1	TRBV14	ASSDRLNTEAF
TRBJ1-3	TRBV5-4	ASSFQGQGGNTIY
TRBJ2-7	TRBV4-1	ASSQEGTGDYEQY
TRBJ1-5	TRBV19	ASSKGPSADQPQH
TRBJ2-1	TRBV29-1	SFHRDPYNEQF
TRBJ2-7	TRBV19	ASGRGSFSSYEQY
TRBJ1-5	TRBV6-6	ASSPGTVNQPQH
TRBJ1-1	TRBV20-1	SALVDTEAF
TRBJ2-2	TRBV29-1	SATADTGELF
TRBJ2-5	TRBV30	AWAGASGRTQY
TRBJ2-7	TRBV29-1	SARTGGSYEQY
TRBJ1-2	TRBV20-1	SARVGRRGH
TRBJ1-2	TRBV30	AWIGQGYTHGYT
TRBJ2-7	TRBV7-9	ASSLEGLAAREQY
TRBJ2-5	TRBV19	ASSIGDRGVTQY
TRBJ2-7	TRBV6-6	ASSYGASETKQY
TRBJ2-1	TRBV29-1	SAQGRGEYNEQF
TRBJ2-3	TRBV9	ASSEAGTQY
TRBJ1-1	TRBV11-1	ASSTEGSMNTEAF
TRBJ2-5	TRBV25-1	ASRITGGETQY
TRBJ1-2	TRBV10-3	AISEGPGYGYT
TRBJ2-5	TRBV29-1	SVLRTGGKETQY
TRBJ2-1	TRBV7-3	ASSLTSGTPNEQF
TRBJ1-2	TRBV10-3	AISESNPGGGYT
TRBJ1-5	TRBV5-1	ASSLGQVQPQH
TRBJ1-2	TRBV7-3	ASSSGGGDSYT
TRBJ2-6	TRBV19	ASSIHYSGANVLT
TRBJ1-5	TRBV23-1	ASSQPRGVNQPQH
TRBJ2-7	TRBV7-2	ASSPDFSSYEQY
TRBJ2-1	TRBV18	ASSFLRDAQYNEQF
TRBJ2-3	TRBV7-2	ASILGGLTDTQY
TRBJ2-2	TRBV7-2	ASSPLASGELF
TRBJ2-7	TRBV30	AWQGEDYEQY
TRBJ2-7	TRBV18	ASSPPDGAVEQY
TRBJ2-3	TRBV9	ASSETKGQGIVVDTQY
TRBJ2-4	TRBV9	ASSVYQSSVGKSSWSLAKNIQY
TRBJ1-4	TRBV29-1	SVATGTANEKLF
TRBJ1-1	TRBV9	ASSELRAGGASEAF
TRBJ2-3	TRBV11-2	ASSLITSTDTQY
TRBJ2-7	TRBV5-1	ASSLARQGNEQY
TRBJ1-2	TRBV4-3	ASSQDYSSYGYT